These 23 T cell receptor beta chains share one sample of origin, sequenced in a study of T cell responses to AZD1222 COVID-19 vaccine. The method was immunoSEQ multiplex PCR; TCRdb's version includes in-frame clones alone and lacks a portion of them. The table shows roughly 200,000 clones, with just over 90% occurring only once. The sequences come from peripheral blood, collected 28 days after the second dose of the MenACWY control vaccine. These receptors were obtained from an adult who received the MenACWY meningococcal vaccine as a control.

CDR3 amino acids: CASSPGQYNSPLHF. CDR3 nucleotide sequence: TGTGCCAGCAGCCCGGGACAGTATAATTCACCCCTCCACTTT. The chain recombines TRBV14 with TRBJ1-6, with 7 bases matching TRBD1. Losses at the gene ends were 4 bases for V and 4 bases for J; bases not matched to a gene: 1. Germline V gene lookup returns CDR1 SGHDN and CDR2 FVKESK. The CDR3 contains 14 residues.

This sequence joins TRBV3-1 (or the pseudogene TRBV3-2) and TRBJ1-4; 7 bases are a match to TRBD1. From germline, CDR1 is LGHDT and CDR2 YNNKEL (reference sequence). This CDR3 is 14 amino acids long. V lost 5 bases, J lost 8 bases, and 8 bases stayed unmatched. The CDR3 bases are TGTGCCAGCAGCGGACGACAGGGTCGGGAAAAACTGTTTTTT. Amino acids: CASSGRQGREKLFF.

The chain carries TRBV7-2 and TRBJ1-3, with D possibly TRBD1 on 5 matching bases. V dropped 5 bases and J dropped 0 bases, with 17 bases sitting between them. Germline V gives CDR1 SGHTA, CDR2 FQGNSA. The CDR3 length is 17 residues. CDR3: CASSTRQNKHSGNTIYF. CDR3 DNA sequence: TGTGCCAGCAGCACCCGACAGAACAAACACTCTGGAAACACCATATATTTT.

The chain recombines TRBV5-1 with TRBJ1-2, with 9 nucleotides matching TRBD1. The CDR3 extends over 16 amino acids. V shed 3 bases and J 2 bases; nucleotides not matched to a gene: 8. Germline V lookup: CDR1 SGHRS, CDR2 YFSETQ. CDR3 DNA sequence: TGCGCCAGCAGCTGGGGAGGACAGGGGAAAAACTATGGCTACACCTTC. Protein: CASSWGGQGKNYGYTF.

The CDR3 coding sequence is TGTGCCAGCAGCGACAGGGGGAGCGGCTACACCTTC. Translation gives CASSDRGSGYTF. The gene calls are TRBV5-4 and TRBJ1-2, with TRBD1 identical over 9 bases. With V trimmed by 4 bases and J by 8 bases, 3 bases remained unmatched. Germline assignment: CDR1 SGHNT and CDR2 YYREEE (reference sequence). The CDR3 sequence is 12 residues long.

The V and J genes are TRBV11-3 and TRBJ2-6; D is undetermined. The CDR3 is 16 amino acids. CDR1 is SGHNT, CDR2 YENEEA, per germline. Deletions cut 0 bases from V and 4 bases from J, with 10 bases between. The CDR3 loop is CASSLDPGYGANVLTF. CDR3 DNA sequence: TGTGCCAGCAGCTTAGATCCCGGATACGGGGCCAACGTCCTGACTTTC. The complete variable domain, with remaining parts taken from reference TRBV11-3 and TRBJ2-6, reads EAGVVQSPRYKIIEKKQPVAFWCNPISGHNTLYWYLQNLGQGPELLIRYENEEAVDDSQLPKDRFSAERLKGVDSTLKIQPAELGDSAVYLCASSLDPGYGANVLTFGAGSRLTVL.

The chain has TRBV6-5 and TRBJ1-1; 9 bases map to TRBD1. The CDR3 length is 15 residues. The germline CDR1 and CDR2 sequences are MNHEY and SVGAGI. V lost 5 bases and J lost 2; bases outside the gene matches: 6. CDR3 sequence reads: CASSRWDRVNTEAFF. The CDR3 region has the DNA TGTGCCAGCAGTAGATGGGACAGGGTAAACACTGAAGCTTTCTTT.

The V and J genes are TRBV24-1 and TRBJ2-3; the match to TRBD2 covers 10 bases. The CDR3 is 17 residues long. CDR1 and CDR2 from the germline V gene are KGHDR and SFDVKD. The junction had 10 bases not matched to a gene; V was cut back by 3 bases and J by 5 bases. The CDR3 here is CATSDRASGRYGDTQYF. The CDR3 region has the DNA TGTGCCACCAGTGATCGCGCTAGCGGGAGATATGGAGATACGCAGTATTTT.

V and J are TRBV7-7 and TRBJ2-1, with 11 positions matching TRBD2. The junction had 7 bases not matched to a gene; V was cut back by 4 bases and J by 8 bases. The CDR3 contains 15 residues. CDR1 and CDR2 (germline): SSHAT, FNYEAQ (reference sequence). CDR3 sequence: CASSSLAGGVDEQFF. The CDR3 DNA reads as TGTGCCAGCAGCTCCCTAGCGGGAGGTGTAGATGAGCAGTTCTTC.

This chain links TRBV7-2 with TRBJ1-2; D might be TRBD1 (5 bases). Per the germline V gene, CDR1 is SGHTA and CDR2 is FQGNSA. The ends were cut back, 7 bases at V and 8 bases at J, with 17 bases in the middle. This CDR3 region has 13 residues. CDR3 in DNA: TGTGCCAGCACCCCGGACGGGTGGGGGGGCTACACCTTC. Encoded protein: CASTPDGWGGYTF. Based on the CDR3 plus reference TRBV7-2 and TRBJ1-2, the full variable domain is GAGVSQSPSNKVTEKGKDVELRCDPISGHTALYWYRQSLGQGLEFLIYFQGNSAPDKSGLPSDRFSAERTGGSVSTLTIQRTQQEDSAVYLCASTPDGWGGYTFGSGTRLTVV.

The CDR3 DNA sequence: TGTGCCAGCTCACTCGGGACAGGGAGCACCTACGAGCAGTACTTC. This encodes CASSLGTGSTYEQYF. The J gene is TRBJ2-7, the V gene TRBV18; TRBD1 matches at 9 bases. The trim removed 4 bases at V and 2 bases at J, leaving 6 bases unmatched. Germline lookup yields CDR1 KGHSH and CDR2 LQKENI. CDR3 length: 15 residues.

In nucleotides, the CDR3 is TGCGCCAGCAGCTCCAGGGGGCGCGCCTACGAGCAGTACTTC. It yields the protein CASSSRGRAYEQYF. The chain couples TRBV10-2 to TRBJ2-7; 8 nucleotides align to TRBD1. Germline trimming cut 6 bases from V and 2 bases from J; bases unmatched to any gene: 6. From germline, CDR1 is WSHSY and CDR2 SAAADI. This CDR3 region has 14 residues.

This rearrangement joins TRBV4-1 to TRBJ2-1, with TRBD2 matching 10 bases. Germline V lookup: CDR1 MGHRA, CDR2 YSYEKL. The CDR3 covers 15 residues. V shed 0 bases and J 8 bases; nucleotides not matched to a gene: 4. The CDR3 protein is CASSQEASGSDEQFF. The CDR3 DNA is TGCGCCAGCAGCCAAGAAGCTAGCGGGAGCGATGAGCAGTTCTTC.

The genes are TRBV4-3 and TRBJ1-1, with TRBD1 as a possible D gene (5 bases). Germline V CDR1 and CDR2: LGHNA, YSLEER. CDR3 length equals 15 residues. The ends were cut back, 2 bases at V and 2 bases at J, with 12 bases in the middle. The CDR3 bases are TGCGCCAGCAGCCAAAAAGTCACAGGCAACACTGAAGCTTTCTTT. This translates into CASSQKVTGNTEAFF.

The rearrangement links TRBV12-3 or TRBV12-4 to TRBJ1-1; D remains unclear. The CDR3 is 13 amino acids. Trimming pared 3 bases from V and 1 base from J, leaving 6 bases between. CDR3 nucleotide sequence: TGTGCCAGCAGTTTTACAGCGAACACTGAAGCTTTCTTT. This translates into CASSFTANTEAFF.

This chain uses TRBV7-9 with TRBJ1-6; perhaps TRBD1 as D (5 bases). Looked up from germline, CDR1 is SEHNR and CDR2 is FQNEAQ (reference sequence). The germline V and J ends were trimmed by 5 bases and 7 bases, with 9 bases remaining between them. The CDR3 has 13 residues. CDR3 loop: CASSAGSNSPLHF. The CDR3 DNA is TGTGCCAGCAGCGCAGGGTCAAATTCACCCCTCCACTTT.

This sequence joins TRBV4-3 and TRBJ2-7; 7 positions agree with TRBD2. The CDR3 has 17 residues. Trimming removed 0 bases from V and 0 bases from J; junction bases left unmatched: 8. Germline CDR1 LGHNA, CDR2 YSLEER. The CDR3 spells CASSQESAGDPSYEQYF. The CDR3, as DNA: TGCGCCAGCAGCCAAGAATCCGCGGGAGACCCCTCCTACGAGCAGTACTTC.

This clone was counted a single time. The V and J genes are TRBV27 and TRBJ2-1; a weak D match, TRBD1 (8 bases). Trimming removed 3 bases from V and 6 bases from J, with 15 bases in between. Germline V gene sequence: CDR1 MNHEY, CDR2 SMNVEV (reference sequence). The length of the CDR3 is 15 residues. The CDR3 protein is CASSFVQGGVNEQFF. CDR3 nucleotide sequence: TGTGCCAGCAGTTTCGTACAGGGGGGGGTCAATGAGCAGTTCTTC.

This sequence joins TRBV5-6 and TRBJ1-2; D is unresolved. There are 13 residues in the CDR3. Germline CDR1 and CDR2: SGHDT and YYEEEE. Trimming shortened V by 1 base and J by 6 bases, and 10 bases separated the two germline ends. This chain's CDR3 is CASSLNNVNGYTF. The CDR3, as DNA: TGTGCCAGCAGCTTGAATAATGTGAATGGCTACACCTTC.

Remarks on this clone: One end of the junction varies from germline; a read error may be responsible. CDR3 coding DNA: TGTGCCACCAGTCATTTTGGGGAGCTGTTTTTT. Translated: CATSHFGELFF. This chain joins TRBV24-1 and TRBJ2-2, with no clear D. Germline loops: CDR1 KGHDR, CDR2 SFDVKD. The CDR3 is 11 amino acids.

The chain recombines TRBV28 with TRBJ2-1; tentative D call: TRBD2 (6 bases). The CDR3 is made up of 17 amino acids. The germline CDR1 and CDR2 sequences are MDHEN and SYDVKM. V lost 2 bases to trimming and J lost 0 bases, with 14 bases between them. CDR3 sequence reads: CASSLPQRVSSYNEQFF. The CDR3 nucleotides read TGTGCCAGCAGTTTACCTCAGCGGGTCAGCTCCTACAATGAGCAGTTCTTC.

This chain joins TRBV5-6 and TRBJ1-3, with D possibly TRBD1 on 5 matching bases. This CDR3 is built from 15 residues. V was cut by 1 base and J by 0 bases, with 8 bases left in between. Germline CDR1 is SGHDT and CDR2 is YYEEEE. The CDR3, as DNA: TGTGCCAGCAGCTTGTACGGGGGCTCTGGAAACACCATATATTTT. This translates into CASSLYGGSGNTIYF.

The CDR3 nucleotides read TGTGCCAGTAACAGGGACGAGGGTAGCAATCAGCCCCAGCATTTT. This codes for CASNRDEGSNQPQHF. The chain links TRBV19 to TRBJ1-5; possible D gene TRBD1, 6 bases. Trimming removed 7 bases at V and 0 bases at J, with 13 bases between. The CDR3 is 15 amino acids. Germline CDR1 is LNHDA and CDR2 is SQIVND (reference sequence).